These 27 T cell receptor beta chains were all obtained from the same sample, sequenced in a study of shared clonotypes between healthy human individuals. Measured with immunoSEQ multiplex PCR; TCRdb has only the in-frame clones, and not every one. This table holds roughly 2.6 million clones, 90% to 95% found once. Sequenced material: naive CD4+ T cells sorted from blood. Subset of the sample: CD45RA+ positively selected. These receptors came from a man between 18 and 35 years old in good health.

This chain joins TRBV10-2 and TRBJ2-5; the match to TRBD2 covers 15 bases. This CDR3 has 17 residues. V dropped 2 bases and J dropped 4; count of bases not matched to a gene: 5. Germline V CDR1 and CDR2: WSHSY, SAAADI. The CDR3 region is CASSEGTSGRIRETQYF. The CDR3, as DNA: TGCGCCAGCAGTGAGGGGACTAGCGGGAGGATTAGAGAGACCCAGTACTTC.

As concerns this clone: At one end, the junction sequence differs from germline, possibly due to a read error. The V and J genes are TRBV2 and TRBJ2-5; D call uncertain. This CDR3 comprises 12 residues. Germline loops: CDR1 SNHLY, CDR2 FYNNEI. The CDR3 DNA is TGTGCCACCGGATCGGGTCAAGGGACCCAGTACTTC. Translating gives CATGSGQGTQYF.

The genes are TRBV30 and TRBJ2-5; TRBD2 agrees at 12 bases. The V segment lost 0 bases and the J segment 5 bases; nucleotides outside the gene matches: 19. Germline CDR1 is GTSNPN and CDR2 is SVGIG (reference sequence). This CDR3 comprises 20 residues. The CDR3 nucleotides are TGTGCCTGGAGTGTACAGCCTAGCGGGAGGGCCAGGTCGGTAATGGAGACCCAGTACTTC. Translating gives CAWSVQPSGRARSVMETQYF.

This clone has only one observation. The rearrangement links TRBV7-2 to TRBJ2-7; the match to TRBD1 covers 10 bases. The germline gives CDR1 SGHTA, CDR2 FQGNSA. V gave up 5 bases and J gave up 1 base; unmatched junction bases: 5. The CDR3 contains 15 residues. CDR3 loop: CASSGGTGASYEQYF. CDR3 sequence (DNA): TGTGCCAGCAGCGGTGGGACAGGGGCGTCCTACGAGCAGTACTTC.

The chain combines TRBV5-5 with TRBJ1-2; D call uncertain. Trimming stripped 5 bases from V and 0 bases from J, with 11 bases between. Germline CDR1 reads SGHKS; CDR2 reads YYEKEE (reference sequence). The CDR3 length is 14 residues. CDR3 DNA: TGTGCCAGCAGAACCGGGATTTCTAACTATGGCTACACCTTC. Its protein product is CASRTGISNYGYTF.

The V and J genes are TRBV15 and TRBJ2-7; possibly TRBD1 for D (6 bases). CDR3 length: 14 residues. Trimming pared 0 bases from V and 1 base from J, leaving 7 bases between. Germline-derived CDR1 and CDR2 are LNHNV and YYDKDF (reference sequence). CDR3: CATSRETGSYEQYF. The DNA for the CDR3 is TGTGCCACCAGCAGAGAGACAGGATCCTACGAGCAGTACTTC.

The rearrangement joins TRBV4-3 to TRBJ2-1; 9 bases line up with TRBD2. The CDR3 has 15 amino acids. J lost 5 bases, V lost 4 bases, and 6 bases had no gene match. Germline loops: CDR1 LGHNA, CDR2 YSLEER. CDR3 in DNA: TGCGCCAGCAGCCGCGGGCTAGCGGGGAACAATGAGCAGTTCTTC. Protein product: CASSRGLAGNNEQFF.

The CDR3 DNA reads as TGTGCCTGCTTCCCGCGAGCGGGTGAGCAGTTCTTC. Translation gives CACFPRAGEQFF. The chain has TRBV30 and TRBJ2-1; a weak D match, TRBD2 (6 bases). The CDR3 covers 12 residues. V was clipped by 6 bases and J by 9 bases, with 15 bases between them. CDR1 GTSNPN and CDR2 SVGIG come from the germline V gene (reference sequence). The whole variable domain, filled in from reference TRBV30 and TRBJ2-1, reads SQTIHQWPATLVQPVGSPLSLECTVEGTSNPNLYWYRQAAGRGLQLLFYSVGIGQISSEVPQNLSASRPQDRQFILSSKKLLLSDSGFYLCACFPRAGEQFFGPGTRLTVL.

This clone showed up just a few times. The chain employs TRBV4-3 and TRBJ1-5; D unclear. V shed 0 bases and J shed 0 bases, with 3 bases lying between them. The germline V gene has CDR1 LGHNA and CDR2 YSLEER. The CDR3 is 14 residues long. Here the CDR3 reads CASSQDVSNQPQHF. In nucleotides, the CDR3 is TGCGCCAGCAGCCAAGACGTTAGCAATCAGCCCCAGCATTTT.

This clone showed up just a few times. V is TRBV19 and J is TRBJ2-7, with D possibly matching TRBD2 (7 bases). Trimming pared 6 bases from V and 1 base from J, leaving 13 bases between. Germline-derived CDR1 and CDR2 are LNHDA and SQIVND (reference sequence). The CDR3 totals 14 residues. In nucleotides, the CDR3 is TGTGCCAGTAGCACGGGGGGCACTTCCTACGAGCAGTACTTC. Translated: CASSTGGTSYEQYF.

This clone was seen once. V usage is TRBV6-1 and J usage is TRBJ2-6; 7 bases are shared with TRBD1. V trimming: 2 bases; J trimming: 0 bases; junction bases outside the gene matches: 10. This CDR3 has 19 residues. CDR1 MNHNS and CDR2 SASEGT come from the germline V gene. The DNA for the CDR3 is TGTGCCAGCAGTGAATCTAAGGGGGCCAAGTTCTCTGGGGCCAACGTCCTGACTTTC. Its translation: CASSESKGAKFSGANVLTF.

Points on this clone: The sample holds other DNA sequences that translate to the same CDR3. The CDR3 reads CASSPRQGAYEQYF. Here the CDR3 DNA reads TGTGCCAGCAGTCCTAGACAGGGGGCCTACGAGCAGTACTTC. The V call is TRBV27, the J call TRBJ2-7; 9 nucleotides match TRBD1. V lost 5 bases and J lost 2; bases outside the gene matches: 4. The CDR3 is 14 amino acids. Germline assignment: CDR1 MNHEY and CDR2 SMNVEV (reference sequence).

CDR3 nucleotides: TGTGCCAGCAGCTTAAATGGGGGGAGCCACAATGAGCAGTTCTTC. Translation gives CASSLNGGSHNEQFF. The chain recombines TRBV7-2 with TRBJ2-1; a possible D gene is TRBD2 (6 bases). Germline CDR1 and CDR2: SGHTA and FQGNSA. CDR3 length: 15 residues. Trimming took 2 bases from V and 5 from J, leaving 13 bases between them.

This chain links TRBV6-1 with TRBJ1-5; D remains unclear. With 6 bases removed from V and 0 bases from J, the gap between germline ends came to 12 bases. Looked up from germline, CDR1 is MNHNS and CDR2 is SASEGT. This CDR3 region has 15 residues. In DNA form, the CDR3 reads TGTGCCAGCAGCCCGGGATTCAATAGCAATCAGCCCCAGCATTTT. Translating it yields CASSPGFNSNQPQHF.

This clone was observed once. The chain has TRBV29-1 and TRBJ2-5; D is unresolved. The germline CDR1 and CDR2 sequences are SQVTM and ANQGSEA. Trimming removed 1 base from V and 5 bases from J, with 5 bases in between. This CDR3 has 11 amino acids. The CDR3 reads CSVEASETQYF. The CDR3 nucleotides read TGCAGCGTTGAAGCCTCGGAGACCCAGTACTTC.

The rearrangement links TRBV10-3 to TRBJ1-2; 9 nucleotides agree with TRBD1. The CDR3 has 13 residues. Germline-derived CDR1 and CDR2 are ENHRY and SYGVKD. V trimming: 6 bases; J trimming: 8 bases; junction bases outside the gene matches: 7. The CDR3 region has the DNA TGTGCCATCAGCTCGGACAGGGGCGTGGGCTACACCTTC. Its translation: CAISSDRGVGYTF.

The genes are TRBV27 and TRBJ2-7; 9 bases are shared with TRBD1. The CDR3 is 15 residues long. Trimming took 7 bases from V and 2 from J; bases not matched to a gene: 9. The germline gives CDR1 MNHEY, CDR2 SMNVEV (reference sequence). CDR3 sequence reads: CASTLKGQGPYEQYF. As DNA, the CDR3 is TGTGCCAGCACTCTAAAAGGACAGGGGCCCTACGAGCAGTACTTC.

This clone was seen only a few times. The CDR3 protein is CAWRQGAGQPQHF. The CDR3 DNA reads TGTGCCTGGAGACAGGGGGCTGGGCAGCCCCAGCATTTT. The chain combines TRBV30 with TRBJ1-5; the match to TRBD1 covers 9 bases. V lost 3 bases and J lost 7; bases outside the gene matches: 4. Germline V gene data show CDR1 as GTSNPN and CDR2 as SVGIG (reference sequence). CDR3 size: 13 residues.

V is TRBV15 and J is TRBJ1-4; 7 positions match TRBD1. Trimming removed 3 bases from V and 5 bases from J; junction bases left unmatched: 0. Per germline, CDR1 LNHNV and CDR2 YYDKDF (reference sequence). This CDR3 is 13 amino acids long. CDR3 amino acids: CATSRTGNEKLFF. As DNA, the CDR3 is TGTGCCACCAGCAGGACAGGGAATGAAAAACTGTTTTTT.

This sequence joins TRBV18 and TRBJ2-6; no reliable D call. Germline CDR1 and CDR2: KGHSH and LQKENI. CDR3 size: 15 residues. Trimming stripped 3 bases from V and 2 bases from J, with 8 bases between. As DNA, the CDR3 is TGTGCCAGCTCACCTAGGGAACCTGGGGCCAACGTCCTGACTTTC. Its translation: CASSPREPGANVLTF.

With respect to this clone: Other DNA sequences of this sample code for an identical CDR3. The CDR3 spells CASSLKGETQYF. In DNA form, the CDR3 reads TGTGCCAGCAGCCTCAAGGGGGAGACCCAGTACTTC. This chain links TRBV11-2 with TRBJ2-5; tentative D call: TRBD1 (5 bases). The CDR3 contains 12 residues. Germline V gene data show CDR1 as SGHAT and CDR2 as FQNNGV. The ends were cut back, 5 bases at V and 5 bases at J, with 9 bases in the middle. Full variable domain (remainder filled in from reference TRBV11-2 and TRBJ2-5): EAGVAQSPRYKIIEKRQSVAFWCNPISGHATLYWYQQILGQGPKLLIQFQNNGVVDDSQLPKDRFSAERLKGVDSTLKIQPAKLEDSAVYLCASSLKGETQYFGPGTRLLVL.

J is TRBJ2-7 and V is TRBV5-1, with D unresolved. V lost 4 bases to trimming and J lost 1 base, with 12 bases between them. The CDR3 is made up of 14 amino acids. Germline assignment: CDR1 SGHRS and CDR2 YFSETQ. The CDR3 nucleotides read TGCGCCAGCAGCCTCATCGTGGGTTCCTACGAGCAGTACTTC. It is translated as CASSLIVGSYEQYF.

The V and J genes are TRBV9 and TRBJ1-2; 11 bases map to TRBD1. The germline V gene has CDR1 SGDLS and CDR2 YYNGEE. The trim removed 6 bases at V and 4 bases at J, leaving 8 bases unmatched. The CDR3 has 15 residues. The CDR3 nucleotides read TGTGCCAGCACGCTCGGGACAGGGGGTCGCTATGGCTACACCTTC. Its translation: CASTLGTGGRYGYTF.

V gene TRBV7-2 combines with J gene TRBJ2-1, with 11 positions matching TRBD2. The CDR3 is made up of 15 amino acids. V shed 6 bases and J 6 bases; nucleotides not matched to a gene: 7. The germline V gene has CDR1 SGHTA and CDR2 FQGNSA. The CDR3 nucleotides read TGTGCCAGCAGTAAGGGGACTAGCGGTCTCAATGAGCAGTTCTTC. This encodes CASSKGTSGLNEQFF. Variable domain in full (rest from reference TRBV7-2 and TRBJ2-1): GAGVSQSPSNKVTEKGKDVELRCDPISGHTALYWYRQSLGQGLEFLIYFQGNSAPDKSGLPSDRFSAERTGGSVSTLTIQRTQQEDSAVYLCASSKGTSGLNEQFFGPGTRLTVL.

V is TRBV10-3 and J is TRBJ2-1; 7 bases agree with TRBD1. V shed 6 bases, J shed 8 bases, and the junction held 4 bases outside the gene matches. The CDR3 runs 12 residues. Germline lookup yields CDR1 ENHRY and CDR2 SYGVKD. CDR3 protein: CAIRGQSDEQFF. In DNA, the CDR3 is TGTGCCATCAGGGGACAGTCAGATGAGCAGTTCTTC.

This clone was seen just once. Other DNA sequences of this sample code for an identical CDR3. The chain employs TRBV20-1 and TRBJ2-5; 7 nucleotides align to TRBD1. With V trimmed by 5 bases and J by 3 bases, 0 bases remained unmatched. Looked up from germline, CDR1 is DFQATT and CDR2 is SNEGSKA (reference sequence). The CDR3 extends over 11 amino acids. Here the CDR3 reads CSADREETQYF. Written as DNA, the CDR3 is TGCAGTGCTGACAGGGAAGAGACCCAGTACTTC.

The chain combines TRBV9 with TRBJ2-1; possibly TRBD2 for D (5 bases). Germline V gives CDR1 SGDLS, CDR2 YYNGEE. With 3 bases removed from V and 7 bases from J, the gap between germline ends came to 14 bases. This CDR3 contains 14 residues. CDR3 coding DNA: TGTGCCAGCAGCGACTCGTCATCGGGGAATGAGCAGTTCTTC. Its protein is CASSDSSSGNEQFF.